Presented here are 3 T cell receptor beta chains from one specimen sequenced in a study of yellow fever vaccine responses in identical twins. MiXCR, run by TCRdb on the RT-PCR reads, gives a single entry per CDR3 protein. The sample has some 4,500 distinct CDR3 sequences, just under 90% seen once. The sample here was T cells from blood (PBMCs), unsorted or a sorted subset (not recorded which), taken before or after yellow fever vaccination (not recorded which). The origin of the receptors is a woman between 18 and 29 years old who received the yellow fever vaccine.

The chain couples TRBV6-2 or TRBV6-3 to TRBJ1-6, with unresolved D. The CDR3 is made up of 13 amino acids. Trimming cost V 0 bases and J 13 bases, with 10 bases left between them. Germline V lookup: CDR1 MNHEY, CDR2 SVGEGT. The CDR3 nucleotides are TGTGCCAGCAGTTACTCTCCTCCGGGGCCCCTCCACTTT. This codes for CASSYSPPGPLHF.

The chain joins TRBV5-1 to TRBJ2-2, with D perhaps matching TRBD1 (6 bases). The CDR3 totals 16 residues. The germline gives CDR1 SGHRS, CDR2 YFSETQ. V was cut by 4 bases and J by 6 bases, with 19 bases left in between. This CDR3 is CASSPGQIEAAGELFF. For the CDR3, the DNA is TGCGCCAGCAGCCCTGGACAGATCGAGGCTGCCGGGGAGCTGTTTTTT.

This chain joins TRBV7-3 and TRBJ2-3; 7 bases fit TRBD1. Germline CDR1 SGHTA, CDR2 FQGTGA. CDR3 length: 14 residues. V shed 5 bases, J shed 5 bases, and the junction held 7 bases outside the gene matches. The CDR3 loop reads CASSPDRAGDTQYF. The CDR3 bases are TGTGCCAGCAGCCCCGACAGGGCGGGAGATACGCAGTATTTT.